A selection of T cell receptor beta chains follows, all from one sample in a study of T cells after yellow fever vaccination. A single record per CDR3 protein comes from TCRdb applying MiXCR to the 5' RACE reads. The sample gives around 360,000 distinct CDR3 sequences, roughly 12% of which show up once; 18% is in the top ten. Here the sequenced sample was PBMCs, taken on the day of the first yellow fever vaccination. The receptors stem from a young man who received the YFV17D yellow fever vaccine. Each CDR3 is given with its conserved first and last residue. The D gene is left open where the match is weak. Size is omitted from some rows. Given values are once, few, many or a class for expanded clones.

TRBV4-1	TRBJ1-5	TRBD1	few	TGCGCCAGCAGCCCCCGGGACAGGGTAAATCAGCCCCAGCATTTT	CASSPRDRVNQPQHF
TRBV6-2/TRBV6-3	TRBJ1-2	-	many	TGTGCCAGCAGTTACTCGGCCTACAGGGAGTACGACACCTTC	CASSYSAYREYDTF
TRBV13	TRBJ1-1	-	-	TGTGCCAGCAGCGCAAAGAAGGGGAACACTGAAGCTTTCTTT	CASSAKKGNTEAFF
TRBV5-1	TRBJ2-5	-	-	TGCGCCAGCAGCTTGGGACACAAAGAGACCCAGTACTTC	CASSLGHKETQYF
TRBV7-2	TRBJ2-3	-	-	TGTGCCAGCAAGATAGGAGATACGCAGTATTTT	CASKIGDTQYF
TRBV30	TRBJ1-1	-	few	TGTGCCTGGAGCGAAAACGGAGAAGCTTTCTTT	CAWSENGEAFF
TRBV10-3	TRBJ2-7	-	-	TGTGCCATCAGAGTCTCAGGGACCCAGCCCGAGCAGTACTTC	CAIRVSGTQPEQYF
TRBV5-1	TRBJ2-3	-	-	TGCGCCAGCAGCTTGACTCCGTCAAGCACAGATACGCAGTATTTT	CASSLTPSSTDTQYF
TRBV20-1	TRBJ2-5	TRBD2	few	TGCAGTGCTAGAGATGAAGAGCGGGGCGGGGAGACCCAGTACTTC	CSARDEERGGETQYF
TRBV5-1	TRBJ2-7	-	many	TGCGCCAGCAGCGGAACAGGGTTGAAGTCCTACGAGCAGTACTTC	CASSGTGLKSYEQYF
TRBV7-9	TRBJ1-2	TRBD1	-	TGTGCCAGCAGCTTAGAGGGACAGGACAACTACCTCTATGGCTACACCTTC	CASSLEGQDNYLYGYTF
TRBV5-1	TRBJ1-1	-	few	TGCGCCAGCAGCTTGGCCGGGTGGGACGGAGAAAACACTGAAGCTTTCTTT	CASSLAGWDGENTEAFF
TRBV20-1	TRBJ1-1	-	many	TGCAGTGCTAGAGTCGGGGGCGCCAACACTGAAGCTTTCTTT	CSARVGGANTEAFF
TRBV29-1	TRBJ1-4	-	-	TGCAGCGTTGCGAACCGGGGCCCTTATGAGAAACTGTTTTTT	CSVANRGPYEKLFF
TRBV20-1	TRBJ1-2	-	few	TGCAGTGCTCTACTTCCCCGGGGGGGGCTCTATGGCTACACCTTC	CSALLPRGGLYGYTF
TRBV29-1	TRBJ2-7	TRBD1	many	TGCAGCGTGCTGCCGGGACAGGCACCCTACGAGCAGTACTTC	CSVLPGQAPYEQYF
TRBV10-2	TRBJ2-7	-	many	TGCGCCAGCAGGACTGGGAGCTCCTACGAGCAGTACTTC	CASRTGSSYEQYF
TRBV7-9	TRBJ2-7	-	few	TGTGCCAGCAGCTTAGCAGCGAGCTACGAGCAGTACTTC	CASSLAASYEQYF
TRBV19	TRBJ1-5	TRBD1	few	TGTGCCAGTAGTCTCCAGGGGGAGCTCAATCAGCCCCAGCATTTT	CASSLQGELNQPQHF
TRBV28	TRBJ2-6	-	-	TGTGCCAGCACCCTTGGCGGGGCCGGGGCCAACGTCCTGACTTTC	CASTLGGAGANVLTF
TRBV12-3/TRBV12-4	TRBJ2-1	-	-	TGTGCCAGCAGTTTACGGGACCCACCCCGTGAGCAGTTCTTC	CASSLRDPPREQFF
TRBV4-3	TRBJ1-1	-	-	TGCGCCAGCAGCCAAGATTGGGCGGGGACAAACACTGAAGCTTTCTTT	CASSQDWAGTNTEAFF
TRBV5-1	TRBJ1-2	TRBD1	-	TGCGCCAGCAGCTTCATGGAACCTGACAGGGCCACGCTGCAGGGCTACACCTTC	CASSFMEPDRATLQGYTF
TRBV7-3	TRBJ2-1	TRBD1	few	TGTGCCAGCAGCCTAACAGGGGGCGCTGGAAATGAGCAGTTCTTC	CASSLTGGAGNEQFF
TRBV7-6	TRBJ1-4	TRBD1	few	TGTGCCAGCAGCTCAGGGACAGGCGAAAAACTGTTTTTT	CASSSGTGEKLFF
TRBV5-1	TRBJ1-3	-	-	TGCGCCAGCAGCTTCTGGGGGACGGGAAACACCATATATTTT	CASSFWGTGNTIYF
TRBV7-6	TRBJ1-6	-	-	TGTGCCAGCAGCGCCCGTCGAGGGGATAATTCACCCCTCCACTTT	CASSARRGDNSPLHF
TRBV9	TRBJ2-7	-	few	TGTGCCAGCAGCGTAGATTCCGGAGATTACTACGAGCAGTACTTC	CASSVDSGDYYEQYF
TRBV18	TRBJ2-5	-	many	TGTGCCAGCTCACGGGATCCACGGGAGACCCAGTACTTC	CASSRDPRETQYF
TRBV5-5	TRBJ1-1	-	few	TGTGCCAGCAGCTCCCATGGCACTGAAGCTTTCTTT	CASSSHGTEAFF
TRBV5-1	TRBJ2-3	-	few	TGCGCCAGCAGCGCCTGGGGACGGTCTAGCACAGATACGCAGTATTTT	CASSAWGRSSTDTQYF
TRBV4-2	TRBJ2-2	TRBD2	-	TGTGCCAGCAGCCGTTCTTCTAGCGGGGGAAACACCGGGGAGCTGTTTTTT	CASSRSSSGGNTGELFF
TRBV7-9	TRBJ2-7	TRBD2	few	TGTGCCAGCAGCTTAGTCGTAGCGGGGGTCGAGGAGCAGTACTTC	CASSLVVAGVEEQYF
TRBV5-1	TRBJ2-1	-	many	TGCGCCAGCAGCTTGACAGGCTGGGGGCAGTTCTTC	CASSLTGWGQFF
TRBV5-4	TRBJ2-2	-	few	TGTGCCAGCAGCTTGATTGAGAGTTCGAACACCGGGGAGCTGTTTTTT	CASSLIESSNTGELFF
TRBV20-1	TRBJ1-1	-	few	TGCAGTGCTAGAAGTAGGGACGGGAACACTGAAGCTTTCTTT	CSARSRDGNTEAFF
TRBV7-2	TRBJ1-2	TRBD1	few	TGTGCCAGCAGCTTAGCGACAGGGTTTAACTATGGCTACACCTTC	CASSLATGFNYGYTF
TRBV5-1	TRBJ2-5	-	few	TGCGCCAGCAGCGTGCTCCCACGGTACCAAGAGACCCAGTACTTC	CASSVLPRYQETQYF
TRBV24-1	TRBJ2-5	-	few	TGTGCCACCAGTGACCCTCGACAGCCCTCGGAGTACTTC	CATSDPRQPSEYF
TRBV3-1	TRBJ2-1	TRBD2	few	TGTGCCAGCAGCCAAGCGCTAGCGGGGGGGCCTTTTGAGCAGTTCTTC	CASSQALAGGPFEQFF
TRBV4-3	TRBJ2-3	-	-	TGCGCCAGCAGCCAATGGGAGGGGGAGGATACGCAGTATTTT	CASSQWEGEDTQYF
TRBV20-1	TRBJ2-3	TRBD1	few	TGCAGTGCTAGAGGTTTGGGACAGGGGGCGACAGATACGCAGTATTTT	CSARGLGQGATDTQYF
TRBV4-2	TRBJ2-1	-	-	TGTGCCAGCAGCCAAGGGGGAGACAGATACAATGAGCAGTTCTTC	CASSQGGDRYNEQFF
TRBV5-1	TRBJ2-5	TRBD1	many	TGCGCCAGCAGCACCGGCGTTCTGACAGGGCCTTTCCAAGAGACCCAGTACTTC	CASSTGVLTGPFQETQYF
TRBV4-3	TRBJ1-2	-	few	TGCGCCAGCAGCCAAGAACATACCACTAACTATGGCTACACCTTC	CASSQEHTTNYGYTF
TRBV10-3	TRBJ1-4	-	few	TGTGCCACCTGTCGTAGCATGGCAACTAATGAAAAACTGTTTTTT	CATCRSMATNEKLFF
TRBV12-3/TRBV12-4	TRBJ2-1	-	-	TGTGCCAGCAGTTCCAGGGTTCAGACTACCTACAATGAGCAGTTCTTC	CASSSRVQTTYNEQFF
TRBV4-3	TRBJ2-1	TRBD2	-	TGCGCCAGCAGCCAACAGCGGGGGGTCTACAATGAGCAGTTCTTC	CASSQQRGVYNEQFF